The 28 T cell receptor beta chains given below trace back to one sample, sequenced in a study of low-dose radiotherapy and immunotherapy resistance in tumors. The sample's time point: after trial treatment. Indicated treatment: LDRT plus nivolumab, ipilimumab, low-dose cyclophosphamide and aspirin (RACIN trial). Using a constant-region primer together with a V-primer adapter, TCRs were subjected to 20 PCR cycles of amplification. TCRdb itself ran the reads through MiXCR, one entry per CDR3 protein. The repertoire holds some 52,000 distinct CDR3 sequences, with approximately 35% as singletons. The input for sequencing was PBMCs, taken after low-dose radiotherapy plus immunotherapy. The receptors were sampled from a male donor with rectosigmoid adenocarcinoma.

The chain combines TRBV12-3 or TRBV12-4 with TRBJ1-3; maybe TRBD1 (5 bases). The CDR3 has 15 residues. Trimming removed 1 base at V and 3 bases at J, with 10 bases between. CDR3 sequence: CASSLDVGGGNTIYF. In nucleotides, the CDR3 is TGTGCCAGCAGTTTAGACGTCGGGGGTGGAAACACCATATATTTT.

This clonotype has a count of ten or more. The genes are TRBV24-1 and TRBJ2-3; 9 nucleotides line up with TRBD2. Trimming removed 10 bases from V and 6 bases from J; junction bases left unmatched: 10. The germline V gene encodes CDR1 KGHDR and CDR2 SFDVKD. The CDR3 has 14 amino acids. The chain's CDR3 is CATASGGPYDTQYF. In DNA, the CDR3 is TGTGCCACAGCAAGCGGGGGGCCTTATGATACGCAGTATTTT.

This clonotype was recorded many times. The V gene is TRBV29-1, the J gene TRBJ2-1; 8 bases map to TRBD2. The germline V gene has CDR1 SQVTM and CDR2 ANQGSEA. The V segment lost 8 bases and the J segment 9 bases; nucleotides outside the gene matches: 15. The CDR3 extends over 14 amino acids. CDR3 sequence: CSSVPGGAGTEQFF. CDR3 nucleotide sequence: TGCAGCTCCGTGCCCGGGGGGGCGGGGACTGAGCAGTTCTTC.

V usage is TRBV28 and J usage is TRBJ1-1; D might be TRBD1 (5 bases). The germline V gene encodes CDR1 MDHEN and CDR2 SYDVKM. The CDR3 totals 14 residues. Trimming pared 7 bases from V and 6 bases from J, leaving 18 bases between. The CDR3 protein is CASTRRGKVAEAFF. The CDR3 bases are TGTGCCAGCACCCGCCGGGGGAAGGTGGCTGAAGCTTTCTTT.

This clonotype has a count of ten or more. In nucleotides, the CDR3 is TGTGCCAGCAGCCCAGTGGGGGGCCCAAATCAGCCCCAGCATTTT. Amino acids: CASSPVGGPNQPQHF. The V call is TRBV7-6, the J call TRBJ1-5, with a possible D match to TRBD1 (6 bases). The CDR3 is made up of 15 amino acids. Trimming pared 5 bases from V and 4 bases from J, leaving 15 bases between. In germline, CDR1 is SGHVS, CDR2 FNYEAQ.

The chain uses TRBV4-2 and TRBJ2-1, with TRBD2 identical over 13 bases. CDR1 and CDR2 (germline): LGHNA, YNFKEQ. V shed 4 bases and J 8 bases; nucleotides not matched to a gene: 14. The CDR3 sequence is 18 residues long. CDR3 amino acids: CASSRSFVGTSGIHEQFF. In DNA, the CDR3 is TGTGCCAGCAGCCGTTCTTTCGTTGGGACTAGCGGGATTCATGAGCAGTTCTTC.

The chain employs TRBV5-5 and TRBJ2-5; no reliable D call. The CDR3 is made up of 14 amino acids. Germline-derived CDR1 and CDR2 are SGHKS and YYEKEE (reference sequence). Trimming removed 0 bases at V and 1 base at J, with 7 bases between. The CDR3 here is CASSLDGPQETQYF. The CDR3 bases are TGTGCCAGCAGCTTGGATGGACCCCAAGAGACCCAGTACTTC. Full variable domain (remainder filled in from reference TRBV5-5 and TRBJ2-5): DAGVTQSPTHLIKTRGQQVTLRCSPISGHKSVSWYQQVLGQGPQFIFQYYEKEERGRGNFPDRFSARQFPNYSSELNVNALLLGDSALYLCASSLDGPQETQYFGPGTRLLVL.

Of note for this clonotype: This likely stems from a read error, as it lies one base from a far larger clone. CDR3 in amino acids: CASSPAGGPNYEQYF. CDR3 DNA sequence: TGTGCCAGCAGTCCAGCGGGAGGGCCAAACTACGAGCAGTACTTC. The chain employs TRBV26 and TRBJ2-7; the DNA was not compared with TRBD2, the D call given in the table. TRBV26 constitutes a pseudogene. The CDR3 covers 15 residues.

A remark on this clonotype: A far bigger clonotype differs at one base, so this is likely a read error. Because the CDR3 is missing its conserved closing phenylalanine or tryptophan, this is likely a read error. The V gene is TRBV13, the J gene TRBJ2-6; 7 positions match TRBD1. Germline CDR1 PRHDT, CDR2 FYEKMQ (reference sequence). The CDR3 has 15 amino acids. Unmatched junction bases numbered 7, after V lost 7 bases and J lost 4 bases. The CDR3 is CASNGQVRGANVLTV. The CDR3 nucleotides are TGTGCCAGCAACGGACAGGTCAGAGGGGCCAACGTCCTGACTGTC.

This clonotype has ten or more counts. The chain carries TRBV7-9 and TRBJ2-7; D call uncertain. The CDR3 extends over 12 amino acids. From germline, CDR1 is SEHNR and CDR2 FQNEAQ (reference sequence). Deletions cut 3 bases from V and 6 bases from J, with 9 bases between. The DNA of the CDR3 is TGTGCCAGCAGCTTGGTTAGTTCCGAGCAGTACTTC. Protein sequence: CASSLVSSEQYF.

The genes are TRBV28 and TRBJ1-1, with D possibly being TRBD1 (5 bases). The CDR3 is 17 residues long. Per germline, CDR1 MDHEN and CDR2 SYDVKM. Trimming removed 6 bases from V and 3 bases from J, with 23 bases in between. The CDR3 bases are TGTGCCAGCAGGCCAGCCGGGGGGGGAAGGAAAGACACTGAAGCTTTCTTT. Translating it yields CASRPAGGGRKDTEAFF. The full variable domain, rest sourced from reference TRBV28 and TRBJ1-1, is DVKVTQSSRYLVKRTGEKVFLECVQDMDHENMFWYRQDPGLGLRLIYFSYDVKMKEKGDIPEGYSVSREKKERFSLILESASTNQTSMYLCASRPAGGGRKDTEAFFGQGTRLTVV.

This clonotype appeared many times. This chain's CDR3 is CSASGTADTEAFF. The DNA for the CDR3 is TGCAGTGCTAGTGGGACAGCAGACACTGAAGCTTTCTTT. The V gene is TRBV20-1, the J gene TRBJ1-1; 7 nucleotides agree with TRBD1. The V segment lost 3 bases and the J segment 3 bases; nucleotides outside the gene matches: 4. Germline V gene lookup returns CDR1 DFQATT and CDR2 SNEGSKA (reference sequence). The length of the CDR3 is 13 residues.

This clonotype was observed many times. The gene calls are TRBV18 and TRBJ2-1; TRBD2 matches 7 bases. This CDR3 has 14 amino acids. Per the germline V gene, CDR1 is KGHSH and CDR2 is LQKENI. The V and J ends lost 3 bases and 5 bases, in that order; junction bases with no gene match: 4. In nucleotides, the CDR3 is TGTGCCAGCTCACCGTCTAGCGGAGACAATGAGCAGTTCTTC. Protein sequence: CASSPSSGDNEQFF.

This clonotype was found many times. The chain joins TRBV11-2 to TRBJ1-2; possible D gene TRBD1, 5 bases. V was shortened by 5 bases and J by 4 bases, with 14 bases between the two germline ends. The CDR3 has 14 residues. Germline V gene sequence: CDR1 SGHAT, CDR2 FQNNGV. The CDR3 sequence: CASSSSGTGYGYTF. The CDR3 DNA follows: TGTGCCAGCAGCAGTTCCGGGACGGGCTATGGCTACACCTTC.

The chain carries TRBV28 and TRBJ2-1; 7 nucleotides agree with TRBD2. V shed 1 base and J 7 bases; nucleotides not matched to a gene: 13. Germline-derived CDR1 and CDR2 are MDHEN and SYDVKM. This CDR3 has 17 amino acids. The CDR3 loop reads CASSLFVGGPSGNEQFF. Here the CDR3 DNA reads TGTGCCAGCAGTTTATTTGTGGGAGGGCCCTCGGGAAATGAGCAGTTCTTC. Variable domain in full (rest from reference TRBV28 and TRBJ2-1): DVKVTQSSRYLVKRTGEKVFLECVQDMDHENMFWYRQDPGLGLRLIYFSYDVKMKEKGDIPEGYSVSREKKERFSLILESASTNQTSMYLCASSLFVGGPSGNEQFFGPGTRLTVL.

A word on this clonotype: This is likely an artifact of a read error, given a far larger clone one base away. The V call is TRBV23-1, the J call TRBJ2-1, with 9 bases identical to TRBD1. TRBV23-1 has ORF status, its function being uncertain. Germline trimming cut 0 bases from V and 13 bases from J; bases unmatched to any gene: 22. The CDR3 runs 19 residues. The DNA for the CDR3 is TGCGCCAGCAGTCAATCGGACTCAACCGGGACAGGGCCGACAGAGACCCAGTTCTTC. Translating gives CASSQSDSTGTGPTETQFF.

V usage is TRBV9 and J usage is TRBJ2-7, with 12 positions matching TRBD1. The V gene end was trimmed by 2 bases and the J gene end by 3 bases; junction bases not matched to a gene: 3. CDR3 length equals 15 residues. From germline, CDR1 is SGDLS and CDR2 YYNGEE. For the CDR3, the DNA is TGTGCCAGCAGCGTCGGGACAGGGGGCGTCTACGAGCAGTACTTC. This encodes CASSVGTGGVYEQYF.

This clonotype was recorded at least ten times. The chain recombines TRBV6-2 or TRBV6-3 with TRBJ2-1, with D uncertain. V lost 10 bases to trimming and J lost 9 bases, with 10 bases between them. This CDR3 spans 10 amino acids. Germline CDR1 and CDR2: MNHEY and SVGEGT. CDR3 loop: CANSALEQFF. The CDR3 region has the DNA TGTGCCAACTCGGCGCTTGAGCAGTTCTTC.

This clonotype was recorded many times. The chain combines TRBV5-1 with TRBJ1-4; D remains unclear. This CDR3 has 14 amino acids. V was pared by 0 bases and J by 2 bases, with 5 bases between. Germline CDR1 reads SGHRS; CDR2 reads YFSETQ. CDR3 DNA: TGCGCCAGCAGCTTGGGGTTCACTAATGAAAAACTGTTTTTT. Protein product: CASSLGFTNEKLFF. Combining the CDR3 with reference TRBV5-1 and TRBJ1-4 gives the whole variable domain KAGVTQTPRYLIKTRGQQVTLSCSPISGHRSVSWYQQTPGQGLQFLFEYFSETQRNKGNFPGRFSGRQFSNSRSEMNVSTLELGDSALYLCASSLGFTNEKLFFGSGTQLSVL.

The chain uses TRBV29-1 and TRBJ1-1; weak D call: TRBD1 (5 bases). CDR3 length: 14 amino acids. CDR1 SQVTM and CDR2 ANQGSEA come from the germline V gene. Trimming took off 7 bases at V and 0 bases at J, with 15 bases between the two ends. CDR3 nucleotides: TGCAGCGGAAGGGGCGGTCAGGTGAACACTGAAGCTTTCTTT. Protein: CSGRGGQVNTEAFF.

The chain uses TRBV5-4 and TRBJ2-7; D is undetermined. Germline-derived CDR1 and CDR2 are SGHNT and YYREEE (reference sequence). This CDR3 spans 14 amino acids. Trimming took off 0 bases at V and 0 bases at J, with 7 bases between the two ends. CDR3 sequence (DNA): TGTGCCAGCAGCTTGGATCCTAGCTCCTACGAGCAGTACTTC. Protein: CASSLDPSSYEQYF.

In the case of this clonotype: Since a far larger clone is one base different, this is likely a read error. The chain links TRBV24-1 to TRBJ2-1; no reliable D call. Trimming shortened V by 0 bases and J by 13 bases, and 15 bases separated the two germline ends. The CDR3 has 14 residues. The germline gives CDR1 KGHDR, CDR2 SFDVKD. This CDR3 reads CATSDLDHEETQFF. The CDR3 nucleotides are TGTGCCACCAGTGATTTGGATCACGAAGAGACCCAGTTCTTC.

This clonotype was detected ten times or more. CDR3 loop: CATTYSVTDTQYF. In nucleotides, the CDR3 is TGTGCCACCACCTACAGCGTGACAGATACGCAGTATTTT. The gene calls are TRBV12-3 or TRBV12-4 and TRBJ2-3; D remains unclear. V lost 10 bases, J lost 3 bases, and 14 bases lay in between. The CDR3 is 13 residues long.

Many counts were recorded for this clonotype. V usage is TRBV9 and J usage is TRBJ2-1, with a tentative D call TRBD2 (6 bases). Germline V CDR1 and CDR2: SGDLS, YYNGEE. This CDR3 is 15 amino acids long. Trimming shortened V by 6 bases and J by 2 bases, and 15 bases separated the two germline ends. In nucleotides, the CDR3 is TGTGCCAGCACTCAGGGAGGAGTCCCCTACAATGAGCAGTTCTTC. This encodes CASTQGGVPYNEQFF.

The gene calls are TRBV6-6 and TRBJ2-3; D not certain. Trimming stripped 0 bases from V and 7 bases from J, with 8 bases between. Germline V lookup: CDR1 MNHNY, CDR2 SVGAGI (reference sequence). The CDR3 totals 13 residues. The DNA of the CDR3 is TGTGCCAGCAGTTACTCGATCCGTAATACGCAGTATTTT. The encoded protein is CASSYSIRNTQYF.

This chain links TRBV12-3 or TRBV12-4 with TRBJ1-4, with D maybe TRBD1 (5 bases). The V gene lost 3 bases and the J gene lost 8 bases, with 10 bases spanning the gap. The CDR3 loop spans 13 amino acids. The CDR3 reads CASSFDSREKLFF. The CDR3 region has the DNA TGTGCCAGCAGTTTTGACAGTCGCGAAAAACTGTTTTTT.

Ten or more counts support this clonotype. V usage is TRBV6-8 and J usage is TRBJ2-7, with D hard to call. The CDR3 runs to 14 residues. Germline V gives CDR1 MNHGY, CDR2 SAAAGT. Between the trimmed V and J ends, which lost 5 bases and 0 bases, there was a span of 11 bases. CDR3 region: CASSIQALSYEQYF. For the CDR3, the DNA is TGTGCCAGCAGTATCCAAGCCCTCTCCTACGAGCAGTACTTC.

The gene calls are TRBV5-3 and TRBJ2-3, with D tentatively TRBD2 (6 bases). TRBV5-3 carries the ORF label, with uncertain function. V was trimmed by 9 bases and J by 1 base, leaving 12 bases between them. The CDR3 has 13 residues. CDR3 protein: CATGASGTDTQYF. CDR3 sequence (DNA): TGTGCCACAGGAGCTAGCGGCACAGATACGCAGTATTTT.